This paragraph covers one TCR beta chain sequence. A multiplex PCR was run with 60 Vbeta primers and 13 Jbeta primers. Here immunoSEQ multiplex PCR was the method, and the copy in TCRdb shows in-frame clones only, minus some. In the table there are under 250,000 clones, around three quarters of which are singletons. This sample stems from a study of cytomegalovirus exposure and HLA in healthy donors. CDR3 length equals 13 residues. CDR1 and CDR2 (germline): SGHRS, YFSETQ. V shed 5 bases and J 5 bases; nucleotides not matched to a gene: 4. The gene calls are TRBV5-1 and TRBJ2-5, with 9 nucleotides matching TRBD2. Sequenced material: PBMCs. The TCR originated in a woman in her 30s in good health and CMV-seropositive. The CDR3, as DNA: TGCGCCAGCAGGGCTAGCGGGGCGGAGACCCAGTACTTC. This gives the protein CASRASGAETQYF.